A single sample gave rise to the 26 T cell receptor beta chains below, sequenced in a study of blood T cell repertoires in COVID-19 (dated by TCRdb to the early 2020s). Libraries came from the immunoSEQ multiplex PCR assay. TCRdb re-hosts the immuneACCESS table, in-frame sequences only. Its copies lack some clones; in the studies checked, an unresolved V gene accounts for under half of them, and the cause for the rest is not known. Across this sample there are 200,000 to 250,000 clones, with 85% to 90% seen only once. The ten largest clones capture under 14% of the sample. The sample taken for sequencing was peripheral blood. The receptor source for this set is a man aged 50-59 years with COVID-19, enrolled during active disease.

V usage is TRBV2 and J usage is TRBJ1-5, with D unresolved. V was pared by 10 bases and J by 0 bases, with 10 bases between. The length of the CDR3 is 13 residues. Germline CDR1 and CDR2: SNHLY and FYNNEI. CDR3 DNA sequence: TGTGCCACCGGCGGAGATAGCAATCAGCCCCAGCATTTT. This codes for CATGGDSNQPQHF.

V is TRBV14 and J is TRBJ1-6; D is ambiguous. Germline V lookup: CDR1 SGHDN, CDR2 FVKESK. This CDR3 is built from 14 residues. V lost 4 bases to trimming and J lost 4 bases, with 8 bases between them. CDR3 in DNA: TGTGCCAGCAGCCCGAGATCTTATAATTCACCCCTCCACTTT. Amino acid sequence: CASSPRSYNSPLHF.

The V gene is TRBV21-1, the J gene TRBJ1-5; the D call of TRBD1 is as the table states it, not checked on the DNA. TRBV21-1 is described as a pseudogene. This CDR3 spans 16 amino acids. CDR3 sequence reads: CASSKMGQGVNQPQHF. Written as DNA, the CDR3 is TGTGCCAGCAGCAAGATGGGACAGGGGGTAAATCAGCCCCAGCATTTT.

J is TRBJ2-5 and V is TRBV10-3, with 8 bases lining up with TRBD2. CDR3 length: 16 residues. V lost 0 bases to trimming and J lost 3 bases; unmatched junction nucleotides: 6. Germline V CDR1 and CDR2: ENHRY, SYGVKD. The CDR3: CAISESGGSGEETQYF. CDR3 DNA sequence: TGTGCCATCAGTGAGTCTGGTGGTAGCGGGGAAGAGACCCAGTACTTC.

The chain joins TRBV3-1 (or the pseudogene TRBV3-2) to TRBJ2-7; D is undetermined. V was cut by 2 bases and J by 5 bases, with 10 bases left in between. Looked up from germline, CDR1 is LGHDT and CDR2 is YNNKEL (reference sequence). This CDR3 has 13 residues. CDR3 sequence: CASSQSAVDEQYF. CDR3 nucleotide sequence: TGTGCCAGCAGCCAATCCGCGGTGGACGAGCAGTACTTC.

The V gene is TRBV13, the J gene TRBJ2-2; 9 bases map to TRBD2. The junction had 3 bases not matched to a gene; V was cut back by 6 bases and J by 4 bases. The CDR3 has 14 residues. Germline V lookup: CDR1 PRHDT, CDR2 FYEKMQ (reference sequence). The CDR3 DNA reads as TGTGCCAGCAGGCTAGCGGGGCCCACCGGGGAGCTGTTTTTT. It specifies CASRLAGPTGELFF.

The chain couples TRBV12-5 to TRBJ2-2; 12 bases agree with TRBD1. This CDR3 has 20 residues. V trimming: 2 bases; J trimming: 3 bases; junction bases outside the gene matches: 13. CDR1 is LGHNT and CDR2 is FRNRAP in the germline V gene. The chain's CDR3 is CASGLPRSGTGGRYTGELFF. In nucleotides, the CDR3 is TGTGCTAGTGGTTTGCCCCGATCCGGGACAGGGGGCCGGTACACCGGGGAGCTGTTTTTT.

The chain combines TRBV18 with TRBJ2-3; 11 bases are shared with TRBD2. Germline assignment: CDR1 KGHSH and CDR2 LQKENI. CDR3 size: 15 residues. Losses at the gene ends were 3 bases for V and 4 bases for J; bases not matched to a gene: 3. The CDR3 nucleotides read TGTGCCAGCTCACCGACTAGCGGGACCGCAGATACGCAGTATTTT. Its translation is CASSPTSGTADTQYF. Filled out from reference TRBV18 and TRBJ2-3, the complete variable domain reads NAGVMQNPRHLVRRRGQEARLRCSPMKGHSHVYWYRQLPEEGLKFMVYLQKENIIDESGMPKERFSAEFPKEGPSILRIQQVVRGDSAAYFCASSPTSGTADTQYFGPGTRLTVL.

The rearrangement links TRBV6-9 to TRBJ1-1; D remains unclear. The V and J ends lost 2 bases and 12 bases respectively, with 22 bases between them. Germline CDR1 reads MNHGY; CDR2 reads SVAAGI. The CDR3 is 15 residues long. The CDR3 bases are TGTGCCAGCAGTTATGTCGATAAAGATCGGGGAGGAACTTTCTTT. This codes for CASSYVDKDRGGTFF.

The chain combines TRBV3-1 (or the pseudogene TRBV3-2) with TRBJ2-1; 9 nucleotides align to TRBD2. This CDR3 spans 16 amino acids. V shed 4 bases and J 10 bases; nucleotides not matched to a gene: 14. Germline V gene lookup returns CDR1 LGHDT and CDR2 YNNKEL (reference sequence). The CDR3, as DNA: TGTGCCAGCAGCCCGGGGGGGACTAGCCGTCGAGGGGAGCAGTTCTTC. It codes for CASSPGGTSRRGEQFF.

This chain connects TRBV11-2 to TRBJ2-1; 8 bases match TRBD2. V trimming: 5 bases; J trimming: 5 bases; junction bases outside the gene matches: 11. The CDR3 runs to 16 residues. Germline-derived CDR1 and CDR2 are SGHAT and FQNNGV. The CDR3 protein is CASSPLRGGRDNEQFF. The CDR3 DNA reads as TGTGCCAGCAGCCCCCTACGGGGGGGCCGGGACAATGAGCAGTTCTTC.

The chain couples TRBV30 to TRBJ1-3; no definite D call. The ends were cut back, 0 bases at V and 2 bases at J, with 5 bases in the middle. The CDR3 is 13 amino acids. Germline V gene lookup returns CDR1 GTSNPN and CDR2 SVGIG (reference sequence). CDR3 region: CAWSVTAGNTIYF. CDR3 nucleotide sequence: TGTGCCTGGAGTGTAACAGCTGGAAACACCATATATTTT.

The V and J genes are TRBV7-2 and TRBJ2-1; TRBD1 matches 12 bases. Trimming took 6 bases from V and 10 from J; bases not matched to a gene: 10. There are 15 residues in the CDR3. Germline V lookup: CDR1 SGHTA, CDR2 FQGNSA. CDR3 nucleotides: TGTGCCAGCAGTCCCGGGACAGGGGGCGCCGGGGAGCAGTTCTTC. Translating gives CASSPGTGGAGEQFF.

This chain uses TRBV2 with TRBJ1-2; D might be TRBD1 (5 bases). The V and J ends lost 9 bases and 5 bases respectively, with 16 bases between them. The length of the CDR3 is 13 residues. Germline-derived CDR1 and CDR2 are SNHLY and FYNNEI. The CDR3 DNA follows: TGTGCCAGGGGGCTAAGCACTGTTTATGGCTACACCTTC. Translated: CARGLSTVYGYTF.

This chain joins TRBV9 and TRBJ1-4, with 9 positions matching TRBD1. Germline loops: CDR1 SGDLS, CDR2 YYNGEE. With 4 bases clipped from V and 10 bases from J, the junction kept 14 bases outside the gene matches. The CDR3 is 16 residues long. The CDR3 region is CASSPSRGQGSGKLFF. The CDR3 nucleotides are TGTGCCAGCAGCCCTAGTCGGGGACAGGGATCCGGAAAACTGTTTTTT.

The rearrangement uses TRBV5-1 and TRBJ1-2, with a possible D match to TRBD1 (5 bases). Trimming cost V 3 bases and J 4 bases, with 10 bases left between them. The CDR3 loop spans 13 amino acids. CDR1 and CDR2 (germline): SGHRS, YFSETQ. CDR3 in amino acids: CASSSGGGYGYTF. CDR3 bases: TGCGCCAGCAGCTCCGGGGGGGGCTATGGCTACACCTTC.

The chain is built from TRBV5-6 and TRBJ2-5, with D unclear. CDR3 length: 14 amino acids. Trimming took off 0 bases at V and 0 bases at J, with 6 bases between the two ends. Germline CDR1 is SGHDT and CDR2 is YYEEEE. In DNA form, the CDR3 reads TGTGCCAGCAGCTTGGACTTCTACCAAGAGACCCAGTACTTC. It specifies CASSLDFYQETQYF.

The chain uses TRBV5-5 and TRBJ2-7; 12 nucleotides line up with TRBD1. Germline V gene data show CDR1 as SGHKS and CDR2 as YYEKEE (reference sequence). The length of the CDR3 is 15 residues. With 3 bases clipped from V and 8 bases from J, the junction kept 9 bases outside the gene matches. CDR3 residues: CASSSGAGQGAKQYF. CDR3 sequence (DNA): TGTGCCAGCAGCTCGGGCGCGGGACAGGGGGCCAAGCAGTACTTC.

The gene calls are TRBV29-1 and TRBJ2-3; D remains ambiguous. The CDR3 totals 12 residues. Trimming cost V 3 bases and J 4 bases, with 8 bases left between them. In germline, CDR1 is SQVTM, CDR2 ANQGSEA. CDR3 in amino acids: CSVDTVSDTQYF. The DNA for the CDR3 is TGCAGCGTTGACACAGTTTCAGATACGCAGTATTTT.

The CDR3 DNA is TGCGCCAGCAGGCCCGGTCAGGGGGAGGCTTCACCCCTCCACTTT. Protein sequence: CASRPGQGEASPLHF. This sequence joins TRBV5-1 and TRBJ1-6; 7 positions match TRBD1. V shed 5 bases, J shed 9 bases, and the junction held 11 bases outside the gene matches. This CDR3 contains 15 residues. Germline values: CDR1 SGHRS, CDR2 YFSETQ.

V and J are TRBV10-2 and TRBJ2-7, with a possible D match to TRBD1 (8 bases). Germline CDR1 WSHSY, CDR2 SAAADI. V was shortened by 2 bases and J by 1 base, with 12 bases between the two germline ends. The CDR3 extends over 15 amino acids. CDR3 coding DNA: TGCGCCAGCAGTGAGAACAGGGGGGGATCCTACGAGCAGTACTTC. The encoded protein is CASSENRGGSYEQYF.

This clone has only one observation. The CDR3 spells CASSLRGTGPNQPQHF. CDR3 DNA: TGTGCCAGCAGCTTGCGAGGGACAGGGCCTAATCAGCCCCAGCATTTT. The chain combines TRBV5-6 with TRBJ1-5; 9 bases fit TRBD1. The V segment lost 1 base and the J segment 4 bases; nucleotides outside the gene matches: 6. The CDR3 sequence is 16 residues long. Germline lookup yields CDR1 SGHDT and CDR2 YYEEEE.

This chain connects TRBV5-1 to TRBJ2-7, with TRBD1 identical over 8 bases. V lost 3 bases, J lost 0 bases, and 14 bases stayed unmatched. CDR1 and CDR2 (germline): SGHRS, YFSETQ. CDR3 size: 18 residues. The CDR3 nucleotides read TGCGCCAGCAGCTCTTCCGGGACAGGCTTCCTAAGCTCCTACGAGCAGTACTTC. This codes for CASSSSGTGFLSSYEQYF.

The CDR3 bases are TGCGCCAGCAGCATCGGGACAGCGAAGGATGGCTACACCTTC. Translating gives CASSIGTAKDGYTF. The chain employs TRBV5-1 and TRBJ1-2, with 7 nucleotides matching TRBD1. The CDR3 covers 14 residues. The germline CDR1 and CDR2 sequences are SGHRS and YFSETQ. V dropped 4 bases and J dropped 6; count of bases not matched to a gene: 9.

This chain connects TRBV7-8 to TRBJ2-1, with TRBD2 matching 11 bases. Trimming removed 3 bases from V and 9 bases from J; junction bases left unmatched: 7. Germline loops: CDR1 SGHVS, CDR2 FQNEAQ. This CDR3 is built from 15 residues. CDR3: CASSFRVSGGGEQFF. CDR3 DNA: TGTGCCAGCAGCTTCCGGGTTAGCGGGGGGGGTGAGCAGTTCTTC.

As regards this clone: The sample contains more than one DNA sequence encoding this CDR3. CDR3 DNA sequence: TGTGCCAGCAGCCAAGGGACAGGGCCCAACTATGGCTACACCTTC. This sequence encodes CASSQGTGPNYGYTF. The chain employs TRBV3-1 (or the pseudogene TRBV3-2) and TRBJ1-2, with 8 bases that match TRBD1. V shed 1 base, J shed 2 bases, and the junction held 3 bases outside the gene matches. Germline V gene sequence: CDR1 LGHDT, CDR2 YNNKEL (reference sequence). This CDR3 contains 15 residues.